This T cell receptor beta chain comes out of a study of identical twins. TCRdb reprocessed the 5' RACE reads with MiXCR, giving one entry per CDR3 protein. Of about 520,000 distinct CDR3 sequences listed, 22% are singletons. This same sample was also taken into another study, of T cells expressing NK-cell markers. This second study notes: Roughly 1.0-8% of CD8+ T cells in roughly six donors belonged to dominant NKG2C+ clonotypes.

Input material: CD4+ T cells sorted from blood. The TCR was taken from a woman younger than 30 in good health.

The CDR3 region is CASSQTGPNSYEQYF. The DNA for the CDR3 is TGTGCCAGCTCACAGACAGGTCCTAACTCCTACGAGCAGTACTTC. V and J are TRBV18 and TRBJ2-7, with TRBD1 as a possible D gene (6 bases). Germline CDR1 is KGHSH and CDR2 is LQKENI. This CDR3 has 15 amino acids. V was cut by 4 bases and J by 0 bases, with 13 bases left in between.